The rows below give T cell receptor beta chains drawn from one sample of a study of CD8 T cells in Susac syndrome. TCRdb reanalysed the immunoSEQ multiplex PCR reads using MiXCR and keeps one entry per CDR3 protein. Of 75,000 to 80,000 distinct CDR3 sequences listed, 94% were seen once; the top ten hold approximately 0.49%. Source material: CD8+ T cells from PBMCs. The receptors were sampled from a human donor with Susac syndrome. CDR3s include the opening cysteine and the closing phenylalanine or tryptophan. Each record gives: V gene, clone size, D gene, J gene, CDR3 DNA, CDR3 protein. D genes are given only for firm matches. Rows may omit the clone size; those that give it use once, few, many or a size class.

v_call: TRBV2; clone_size: NA; d_call: NA; j_call: TRBJ1-1; cdr3_nt: TGTGCCAGCAGTGAAGAGGGGGGAGCTTTCTTT; cdr3_aa: CASSEEGGAFF
v_call: TRBV7-8; clone_size: NA; d_call: NA; j_call: TRBJ2-4; cdr3_nt: TGTGCCAGCAGTCCGGACCGTCCTCCGGCCAAAAACATTCAGTACTTC; cdr3_aa: CASSPDRPPAKNIQYF
v_call: TRBV25-1; clone_size: NA; d_call: NA; j_call: TRBJ2-7; cdr3_nt: TGTGCCAGCAGTGTGGGACTTACCTACGAGCAGTACTTC; cdr3_aa: CASSVGLTYEQYF
v_call: TRBV18; clone_size: few; d_call: NA; j_call: TRBJ1-2; cdr3_nt: TGTGCCAGCTCACCACCGACGGAGAGCTATGGCTACACCTTC; cdr3_aa: CASSPPTESYGYTF
v_call: TRBV2; clone_size: NA; d_call: NA; j_call: TRBJ1-2; cdr3_nt: TGTGCCAGCGTGACAGGCCCCTATGGCTACACCTTC; cdr3_aa: CASVTGPYGYTF
v_call: TRBV4-3; clone_size: once; d_call: NA; j_call: TRBJ2-2; cdr3_nt: TGCGCCAGCAGCCAAGGAGTTTCTAGCCCCGGGGAGCTGTTTTTT; cdr3_aa: CASSQGVSSPGELFF
v_call: TRBV28; clone_size: NA; d_call: NA; j_call: TRBJ2-7; cdr3_nt: TGTGCCAGCACTCTGAGAGGCTACGAGCAGTACTTC; cdr3_aa: CASTLRGYEQYF
v_call: TRBV28; clone_size: NA; d_call: NA; j_call: TRBJ2-3; cdr3_nt: TGTGCCAGCACCTGGACACGCACAGATACGCAGTATTTT; cdr3_aa: CASTWTRTDTQYF
v_call: TRBV30; clone_size: NA; d_call: NA; j_call: TRBJ2-2; cdr3_nt: TGTGCCTGTAGTGTCGGGGAGCTGTTTTTT; cdr3_aa: CACSVGELFF
v_call: TRBV19; clone_size: NA; d_call: NA; j_call: TRBJ2-1; cdr3_nt: TGTGCCAGTTCCGGGATCCCCTACAATGAGCAGTTCTTC; cdr3_aa: CASSGIPYNEQFF
v_call: TRBV13; clone_size: NA; d_call: TRBD1; j_call: TRBJ2-7; cdr3_nt: TGTGCCAGCAGCTACTTGACAGGGGACCCTTACGAGCAGTACTTC; cdr3_aa: CASSYLTGDPYEQYF
v_call: TRBV3-1; clone_size: NA; d_call: NA; j_call: TRBJ2-6; cdr3_nt: TGTGCCAGCAGCCAAGAGGGGATAGCAGGGGTCCTGACTTTC; cdr3_aa: CASSQEGIAGVLTF
v_call: TRBV4-3; clone_size: NA; d_call: NA; j_call: TRBJ2-5; cdr3_nt: TGCGCCAGCAGCCAAAGCTTTTTCGGGCCCCAAGAGACCCAGTACTTC; cdr3_aa: CASSQSFFGPQETQYF
v_call: TRBV6-5; clone_size: NA; d_call: NA; j_call: TRBJ2-3; cdr3_nt: TGTGCCAGCAGAAAAGGGACCTCCGTCAAGGATACGCAGTATTTT; cdr3_aa: CASRKGTSVKDTQYF
v_call: TRBV3-1; clone_size: NA; d_call: NA; j_call: TRBJ1-1; cdr3_nt: TGTGCCAGCAGCCAAGATGTGGGCTGGGCTTTCTTT; cdr3_aa: CASSQDVGWAFF
v_call: TRBV4-3; clone_size: few; d_call: TRBD1; j_call: TRBJ1-2; cdr3_nt: TGCGCCAGCAGCCAAGGGACAGGAGGATATGGCTACACCTTC; cdr3_aa: CASSQGTGGYGYTF
v_call: TRBV15; clone_size: NA; d_call: NA; j_call: TRBJ1-6; cdr3_nt: TGTGCCACCACCGAGAGGGAGGATAATTCACCCCTCCACTTT; cdr3_aa: CATTEREDNSPLHF
v_call: TRBV6-5; clone_size: NA; d_call: NA; j_call: TRBJ1-3; cdr3_nt: TGTGCCAGCGTAGCCGGAAACACCATATATTTT; cdr3_aa: CASVAGNTIYF
v_call: TRBV2; clone_size: NA; d_call: NA; j_call: TRBJ2-3; cdr3_nt: TGTGCCCGTGCTGAGCGACAGAAGGGGGCAGATACGCAGTATTTT; cdr3_aa: CARAERQKGADTQYF
v_call: TRBV20-1; clone_size: NA; d_call: NA; j_call: TRBJ1-2; cdr3_nt: TGCAGTGCTAGAAACGATGGCTACACCTTC; cdr3_aa: CSARNDGYTF
v_call: TRBV5-1; clone_size: NA; d_call: NA; j_call: TRBJ2-7; cdr3_nt: TGCGCCAGTCGAGGGGGATCGAATGAGCAGTACTTC; cdr3_aa: CASRGGSNEQYF
v_call: TRBV5-1; clone_size: NA; d_call: NA; j_call: TRBJ2-7; cdr3_nt: TGCGCCAGCAGCCCCGGGCAGGGGCTTCTCCACGAGCAGTACTTC; cdr3_aa: CASSPGQGLLHEQYF
v_call: TRBV20-1; clone_size: NA; d_call: NA; j_call: TRBJ1-1; cdr3_nt: TGCAGTGCTGGCCCGGGGTGGGGCACTGAAGCTTTCTTT; cdr3_aa: CSAGPGWGTEAFF
v_call: TRBV6-1; clone_size: NA; d_call: NA; j_call: TRBJ2-3; cdr3_nt: TGTGCCAGCAGTCCGGGACAACTACCCATCAGGGATACGCAGTATTTT; cdr3_aa: CASSPGQLPIRDTQYF
v_call: TRBV9; clone_size: NA; d_call: NA; j_call: TRBJ1-2; cdr3_nt: TGTGCCAGCAGAGGCCTACAGGTTGGCTATGGCTACACCTTC; cdr3_aa: CASRGLQVGYGYTF
v_call: TRBV7-2; clone_size: NA; d_call: NA; j_call: TRBJ2-7; cdr3_nt: TGTGCCAGCAGCTTAAAGGCTATTCGAGGGCCTGGTGAGCAGTACTTC; cdr3_aa: CASSLKAIRGPGEQYF
v_call: TRBV24-1; clone_size: NA; d_call: NA; j_call: TRBJ2-3; cdr3_nt: TGTGCCACCAGTGACCCTAGAAAGGGGCTCACAGATACGCAGTATTTT; cdr3_aa: CATSDPRKGLTDTQYF
v_call: TRBV29-1; clone_size: NA; d_call: TRBD1; j_call: TRBJ2-1; cdr3_nt: TGCAGCGTTGTCGGCAGGGGGATAAATGAGCAGTTCTTC; cdr3_aa: CSVVGRGINEQFF
v_call: TRBV7-9; clone_size: NA; d_call: NA; j_call: TRBJ1-2; cdr3_nt: TGTGCCAGCACATCCCCCCGCGTTCTGGCTAACTATGGCTACACCTTC; cdr3_aa: CASTSPRVLANYGYTF
v_call: TRBV12-3/TRBV12-4; clone_size: NA; d_call: NA; j_call: TRBJ1-3; cdr3_nt: TGTGCCAGCAGCCCCAGGACCTCTGGAAACACCATATATTTT; cdr3_aa: CASSPRTSGNTIYF
v_call: TRBV12-3/TRBV12-4; clone_size: NA; d_call: NA; j_call: TRBJ2-7; cdr3_nt: TGTGCCAGCACCAAACAGGGTGGAGCCTACGAGCAGTACTTC; cdr3_aa: CASTKQGGAYEQYF
v_call: TRBV12-3/TRBV12-4; clone_size: NA; d_call: NA; j_call: TRBJ1-4; cdr3_nt: TGTGCCAGCAGTCCCGACGGTAATAATGAAAAACTGTTTTTT; cdr3_aa: CASSPDGNNEKLFF
v_call: TRBV2; clone_size: once; d_call: NA; j_call: TRBJ2-5; cdr3_nt: TGTGCCAGCAGTGAGCGCGGTCGCGGGGAGACCCAGTACTTC; cdr3_aa: CASSERGRGETQYF
v_call: TRBV6-9; clone_size: NA; d_call: NA; j_call: TRBJ2-3; cdr3_nt: TGTGCCAGCAGCAAGCGGCGGGATACGCAGTATTTT; cdr3_aa: CASSKRRDTQYF
v_call: TRBV9; clone_size: NA; d_call: TRBD2; j_call: TRBJ2-7; cdr3_nt: TGTGCCAGCAGTAGGAGCGGGGTCCCCTTGTACTTC; cdr3_aa: CASSRSGVPLYF
v_call: TRBV11-2; clone_size: NA; d_call: NA; j_call: TRBJ1-1; cdr3_nt: TGTGCCAGCAGGGAGACATCGGACACTGAAGCTTTCTTT; cdr3_aa: CASRETSDTEAFF
v_call: TRBV12-3/TRBV12-4; clone_size: NA; d_call: TRBD1; j_call: TRBJ1-6; cdr3_nt: TGTGCCAGCAGTTTCCGGACAGGGAGTTCACCCCTCCACTTT; cdr3_aa: CASSFRTGSSPLHF
v_call: TRBV7-9; clone_size: NA; d_call: NA; j_call: TRBJ2-7; cdr3_nt: TGTGCCAGCAGCCCCGGCACAGAATCCTACGAGCAGTACTTC; cdr3_aa: CASSPGTESYEQYF
v_call: TRBV7-9; clone_size: NA; d_call: TRBD1; j_call: TRBJ2-1; cdr3_nt: TGTGCCAGCAGGGGACAGGCGCAATACAATGAGCAGTTCTTC; cdr3_aa: CASRGQAQYNEQFF
v_call: TRBV9; clone_size: NA; d_call: NA; j_call: TRBJ2-1; cdr3_nt: TGTGCCAGCTCAAGGGAAACTGAGCAGTTCTTC; cdr3_aa: CASSRETEQFF
v_call: TRBV11-2; clone_size: NA; d_call: NA; j_call: TRBJ2-1; cdr3_nt: TGTGCCAGCAGCTCGGCAAACAATGAGCAGTTCTTC; cdr3_aa: CASSSANNEQFF
v_call: TRBV12-3/TRBV12-4; clone_size: NA; d_call: NA; j_call: TRBJ2-3; cdr3_nt: TGTGCCAGCAGGATACAGGGTACAGATACGCAGTATTTT; cdr3_aa: CASRIQGTDTQYF
v_call: TRBV27; clone_size: NA; d_call: NA; j_call: TRBJ2-3; cdr3_nt: TGTGCCAGCAGTTCGGGCGAGTGGGCAGATACGCAGTATTTT; cdr3_aa: CASSSGEWADTQYF
v_call: TRBV9; clone_size: NA; d_call: NA; j_call: TRBJ2-2; cdr3_nt: TGTGCCAGCAGCGTTGGGATCGGGGAGCTGTTTTTT; cdr3_aa: CASSVGIGELFF
v_call: TRBV20-1; clone_size: NA; d_call: NA; j_call: TRBJ1-2; cdr3_nt: TGCAGTGCTCCCCCCGTGCCAAGCGTGGGCTACACCTTC; cdr3_aa: CSAPPVPSVGYTF
v_call: TRBV24-1; clone_size: NA; d_call: NA; j_call: TRBJ1-3; cdr3_nt: TGTGCCACCAGTGACCCTGACCGCTCTGGAAACACCATATATTTT; cdr3_aa: CATSDPDRSGNTIYF